The present entry profiles one T cell receptor beta chain with its context. Its antigen is as yet unknown. This sample was taken from a study of T cell responses to AZD1222 COVID-19 vaccine. As for the study in general: Analysis merged second doses at about 4 or about 12 weeks. Notes on the study in general: Vaccination with two AZD1222 doses was followed by a rise in Spike-specific TCR breadth and depth. The study identified only a handful of AZD1222 recipients as seropositive at baseline.

The ends were cut back, 2 bases at V and 0 bases at J, with 4 bases in the middle. Germline CDR1 WNHNN, CDR2 SYGVQD (reference sequence). This CDR3 contains 13 residues. Only in-frame clones appear in the TCRdb table, and some are missing; sequencing was by immunoSEQ multiplex PCR. The data contain about 120,000 clones, about 90% of them seen just once; the ten biggest clones take up around 1.7%. The material was peripheral blood, obtained on day 0 of AZD1222 vaccination. The V and J genes are TRBV10-1 and TRBJ1-2, with no clear D. This sequence originates from an adult in good health. CDR3 region: CASSERANYGYTF. CDR3 sequence (DNA): TGCGCCAGCAGTGAGCGGGCTAACTATGGCTACACCTTC.